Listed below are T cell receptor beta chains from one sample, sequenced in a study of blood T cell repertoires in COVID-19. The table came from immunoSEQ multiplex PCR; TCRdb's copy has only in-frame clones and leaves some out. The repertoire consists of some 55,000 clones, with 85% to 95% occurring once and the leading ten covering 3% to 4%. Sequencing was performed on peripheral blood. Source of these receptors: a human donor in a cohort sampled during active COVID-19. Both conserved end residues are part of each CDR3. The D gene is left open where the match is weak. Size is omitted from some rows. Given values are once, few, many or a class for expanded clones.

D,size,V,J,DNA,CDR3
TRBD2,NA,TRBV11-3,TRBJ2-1,TGTGCCAGCAGCGCAACCCTAGCGGGAGGGTTTAATGAGCAGTTCTTC,CASSATLAGGFNEQFF
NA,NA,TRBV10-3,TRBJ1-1,TGTGCCATCAGCGTTTCAGCAGGGCGGAATGAAGCTTTCTTT,CAISVSAGRNEAFF
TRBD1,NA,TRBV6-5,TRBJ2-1,TGTGCCAGCAGCTACCGGGACAGGGGCTATGAGCAGTTCTTC,CASSYRDRGYEQFF
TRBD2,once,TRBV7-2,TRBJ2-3,TGTGCCAGCAGCTTAGCGGGGGGGACAGATACGCAGTATTTT,CASSLAGGTDTQYF
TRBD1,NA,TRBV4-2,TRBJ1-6,TGTGCCAGCAGCCACAAGGCGGTTCTCGGACAGGGCGAGATAGGACGGAATTCACCCCTCCACTTT,CASSHKAVLGQGEIGRNSPLHF
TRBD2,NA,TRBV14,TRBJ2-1,TGTGCCAGCAGCCAAACCGCAGGGACTAGCGGACTAATAGAGCAGTTCTTC,CASSQTAGTSGLIEQFF
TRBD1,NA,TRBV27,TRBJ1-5,TGTGCCAGCAGCTTCGGACAGGGTTCAGAGCCCCAGCATTTT,CASSFGQGSEPQHF
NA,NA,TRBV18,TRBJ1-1,TGTGCCAGCTCGGCCCAGTCTGGGGCAGCTTTCTTT,CASSAQSGAAFF
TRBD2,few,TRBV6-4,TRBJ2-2,TGTGCCAGCAGTGACTCAGCGGGAGGGCCCGGGGAGCTGTTTTTT,CASSDSAGGPGELFF
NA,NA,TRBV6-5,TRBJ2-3,TGTGCCAGCAGTTACTCGGCCTCCCGCACAGATACGCAGTATTTT,CASSYSASRTDTQYF
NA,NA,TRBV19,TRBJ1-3,TGTGCCAGTAGTATGAGGTTTTCTGGAAACACCATATATTTT,CASSMRFSGNTIYF
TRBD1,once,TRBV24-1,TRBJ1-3,TGTGCCACCAGTGATCACCCGGGACAGCAACAAACCTCTGGAAACACCATATATTTT,CATSDHPGQQQTSGNTIYF
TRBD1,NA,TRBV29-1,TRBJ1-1,TGCAGCGTGAGGGGACAGTTGAACACTGAAGCTTTCTTT,CSVRGQLNTEAFF
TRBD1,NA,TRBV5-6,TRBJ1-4,TGTGCCAGCAGCTGGGACAGGGCAACTAATGAAAAACTGTTTTTT,CASSWDRATNEKLFF
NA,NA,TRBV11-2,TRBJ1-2,TGTGCCAGCAGAGCCTCGGGTCCCAACTATGGCTACACCTTC,CASRASGPNYGYTF
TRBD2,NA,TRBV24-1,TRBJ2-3,TGTGCCACCGGGACTAGCGGCACAGATACGCAGTATTTT,CATGTSGTDTQYF
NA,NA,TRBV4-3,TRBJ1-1,TGCGCCAGCAGCCAAGCGGGGAGTCGGGACACTGAAGCTTTCTTT,CASSQAGSRDTEAFF